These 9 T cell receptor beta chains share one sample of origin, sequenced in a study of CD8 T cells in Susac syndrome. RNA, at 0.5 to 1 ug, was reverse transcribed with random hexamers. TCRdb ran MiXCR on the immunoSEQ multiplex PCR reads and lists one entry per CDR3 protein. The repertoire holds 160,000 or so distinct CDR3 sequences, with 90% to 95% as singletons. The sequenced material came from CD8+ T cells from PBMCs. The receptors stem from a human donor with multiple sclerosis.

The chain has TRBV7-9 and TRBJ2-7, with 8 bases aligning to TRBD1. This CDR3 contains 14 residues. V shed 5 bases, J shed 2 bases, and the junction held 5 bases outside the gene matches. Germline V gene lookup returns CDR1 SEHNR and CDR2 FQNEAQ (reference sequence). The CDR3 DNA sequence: TGTGCCAGCAGCCCATGGACAGGGACCTACGAGCAGTACTTC. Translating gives CASSPWTGTYEQYF.

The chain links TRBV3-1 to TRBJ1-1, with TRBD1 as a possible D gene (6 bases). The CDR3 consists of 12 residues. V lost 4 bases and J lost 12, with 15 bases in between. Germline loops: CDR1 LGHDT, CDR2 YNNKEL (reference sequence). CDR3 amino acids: CASSPHWGLTFF. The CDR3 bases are TGTGCCAGCAGCCCTCATTGGGGGCTCACTTTCTTT. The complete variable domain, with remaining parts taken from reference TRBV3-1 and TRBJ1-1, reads DTAVSQTPKYLVTQMGNDKSIKCEQNLGHDTMYWYKQDSKKFLKIMFSYNNKELIINETVPNRFSPKSPDKAHLNLHINSLELGDSAVYFCASSPHWGLTFFGQGTRLTVV.

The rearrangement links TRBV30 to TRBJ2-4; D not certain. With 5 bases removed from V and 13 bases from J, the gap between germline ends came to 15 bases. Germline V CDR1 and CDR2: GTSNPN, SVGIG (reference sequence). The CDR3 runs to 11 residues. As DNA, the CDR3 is TGTGCCTGGGACCTAGGTGTTGACCAGTACTTC. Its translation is CAWDLGVDQYF.

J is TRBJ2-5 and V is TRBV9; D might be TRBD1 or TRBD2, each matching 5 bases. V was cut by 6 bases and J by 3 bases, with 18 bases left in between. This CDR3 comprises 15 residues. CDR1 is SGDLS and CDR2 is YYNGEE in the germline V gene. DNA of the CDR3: TGTGCCAGCACAGGGAGCGGCACCGGCAAAGAGACCCAGTACTTC. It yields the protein CASTGSGTGKETQYF.

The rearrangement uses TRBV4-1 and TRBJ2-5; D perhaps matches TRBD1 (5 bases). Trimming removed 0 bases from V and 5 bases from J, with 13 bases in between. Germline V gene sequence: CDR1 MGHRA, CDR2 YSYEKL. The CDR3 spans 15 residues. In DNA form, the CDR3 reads TGCGCCAGCAGCCAAGATCTGGGGCGACAGGAGACCCAGTACTTC. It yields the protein CASSQDLGRQETQYF.

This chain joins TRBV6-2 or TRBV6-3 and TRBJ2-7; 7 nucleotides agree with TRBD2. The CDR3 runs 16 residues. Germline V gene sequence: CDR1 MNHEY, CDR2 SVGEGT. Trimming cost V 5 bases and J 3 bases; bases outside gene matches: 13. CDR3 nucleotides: TGTGCCAGCAGTCCAATCGGGGGGATAGACCTCTACGAGCAGTACTTC. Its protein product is CASSPIGGIDLYEQYF.

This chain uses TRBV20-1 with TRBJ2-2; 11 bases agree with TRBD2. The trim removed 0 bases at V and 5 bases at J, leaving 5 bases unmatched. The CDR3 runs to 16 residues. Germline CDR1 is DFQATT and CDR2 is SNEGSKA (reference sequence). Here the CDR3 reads CSARDTTSGKTGELFF. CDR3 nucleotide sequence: TGCAGTGCTAGAGATACGACTAGCGGGAAAACCGGGGAGCTGTTTTTT.

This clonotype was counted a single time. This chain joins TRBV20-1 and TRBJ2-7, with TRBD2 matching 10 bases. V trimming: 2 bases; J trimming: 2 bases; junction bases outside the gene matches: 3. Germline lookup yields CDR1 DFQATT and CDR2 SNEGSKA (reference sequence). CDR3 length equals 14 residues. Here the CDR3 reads CSARQLAGTYEQYF. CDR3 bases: TGCAGTGCTAGACAACTAGCGGGGACCTACGAGCAGTACTTC.

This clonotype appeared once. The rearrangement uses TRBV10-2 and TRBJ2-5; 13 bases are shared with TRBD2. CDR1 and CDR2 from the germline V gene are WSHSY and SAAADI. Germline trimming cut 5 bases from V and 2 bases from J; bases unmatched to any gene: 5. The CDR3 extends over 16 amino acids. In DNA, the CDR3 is TGCGCCAGCAGTACTCGGACTAGCGGGGGTCAAGAGACCCAGTACTTC. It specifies CASSTRTSGGQETQYF.